This is a list of T cell receptor beta chains from one sample in a study of blood T cell repertoires in COVID-19. Libraries were prepared by immunoSEQ multiplex PCR; TCRdb keeps only in-frame clonotypes and omits some of them. Seen here are some 150,000 clones, 87% observed once, and the top ten hold roughly two fifths. The specimen sequenced was peripheral blood. These receptors all stem from a man in his fifties who had recovered from COVID-19. Each CDR3 is given with its conserved first and last residue. The D gene is left open where the match is weak. A clone size is listed for some rows: how often the clone was seen (once, few, many), or a class if it is expanded.

len: 13
v_gene: TRBV25-1
j_gene: TRBJ2-5
d_gene: TRBD1
abundance: NA
CDR3nt: TGTGCCATCTCGACAGGGTCCCTTGAGACCCAGTACTTC
CDR3aa: CAISTGSLETQYF

len: 14
v_gene: TRBV18
j_gene: TRBJ2-7
d_gene: NA
abundance: once
CDR3nt: TGTGCCAGCTCACCACAGGGGTTCGGCTACGAGCAGTACTTC
CDR3aa: CASSPQGFGYEQYF

len: 15
v_gene: TRBV6-5
j_gene: TRBJ2-5
d_gene: NA
abundance: NA
CDR3nt: TGTGCCAGCAGTTACGCAGGGGAAGGCAAAGAGACCCAGTACTTC
CDR3aa: CASSYAGEGKETQYF

len: 17
v_gene: TRBV7-2
j_gene: TRBJ1-6
d_gene: NA
abundance: once
CDR3nt: TGTGCCAGCGGAAGACAGGTGACCTTCTCCTATAATTCACCCCTCCACTTT
CDR3aa: CASGRQVTFSYNSPLHF

len: 15
v_gene: TRBV3-1/TRBV3-2
j_gene: TRBJ1-4
d_gene: TRBD1
abundance: NA
CDR3nt: TGTGCCAGCAGCCAGCCCGGGACAGACAATGAAAAACTGTTTTTT
CDR3aa: CASSQPGTDNEKLFF

len: 14
v_gene: TRBV7-9
j_gene: TRBJ1-4
d_gene: NA
abundance: NA
CDR3nt: TGTGCCAGCAGCCCTCCAGGGGTACGGGAAAAACTGTTTTTT
CDR3aa: CASSPPGVREKLFF

len: 14
v_gene: TRBV30
j_gene: TRBJ1-1
d_gene: TRBD1
abundance: once
CDR3nt: TGTGCCTGGAGTGGGACAGGGTGGGCCACTGAAGCTTTCTTT
CDR3aa: CAWSGTGWATEAFF

len: 14
v_gene: TRBV18
j_gene: TRBJ2-7
d_gene: NA
abundance: few
CDR3nt: TGTGCCAGCTCACCCGACACCGGCACCTACGAGCAGTACTTC
CDR3aa: CASSPDTGTYEQYF

len: 17
v_gene: TRBV6-2/TRBV6-3
j_gene: TRBJ2-2
d_gene: TRBD1
abundance: NA
CDR3nt: TGTGCCAGCAGTTCCCGGGACAGGGATTTTGGCACCGGGGAGCTGTTTTTT
CDR3aa: CASSSRDRDFGTGELFF

len: 13
v_gene: TRBV4-3
j_gene: TRBJ1-6
d_gene: NA
abundance: once
CDR3nt: TGCGCCAGCAGCCAAGTGGGGAGTTCACCCCTCCACTTT
CDR3aa: CASSQVGSSPLHF

len: 18
v_gene: TRBV4-1
j_gene: TRBJ2-1
d_gene: TRBD2
abundance: NA
CDR3nt: TGCGCCAGCAGCCAACCCTCTAGCGGGGGGGGGTCCTACAATGAGCAGTTCTTC
CDR3aa: CASSQPSSGGGSYNEQFF

len: 12
v_gene: TRBV19
j_gene: TRBJ1-2
d_gene: TRBD1
abundance: once
CDR3nt: TGTGCCAGTAGTATGGGGGACAGGGCCGTCACCTTC
CDR3aa: CASSMGDRAVTF

len: 15
v_gene: TRBV25-1
j_gene: TRBJ1-1
d_gene: NA
abundance: few
CDR3nt: TGTGCCAGCAGTGAATATAGTACGGTGAACACTGAAGCTTTCTTT
CDR3aa: CASSEYSTVNTEAFF

len: 14
v_gene: TRBV19
j_gene: TRBJ1-2
d_gene: NA
abundance: NA
CDR3nt: TGTGCCAGTAGTAACTACGGGACTCTCTATGGCTACACCTTC
CDR3aa: CASSNYGTLYGYTF

len: 15
v_gene: TRBV4-2
j_gene: TRBJ1-4
d_gene: TRBD1
abundance: NA
CDR3nt: TGTGCCAGCAGCCAAGAAAGGGACAGCTATGAAAAACTGTTTTTT
CDR3aa: CASSQERDSYEKLFF

len: 16
v_gene: TRBV27
j_gene: TRBJ2-6
d_gene: TRBD1
abundance: NA
CDR3nt: TGTGCCAGCAGCCGGGACAGGTTTTCTGGGGCCAACGTCCTGACTTTC
CDR3aa: CASSRDRFSGANVLTF

len: 12
v_gene: TRBV12-3/TRBV12-4
j_gene: TRBJ2-3
d_gene: NA
abundance: NA
CDR3nt: TGTGCCAGCAGTTTAGTAAGCGATACGCAGTATTTT
CDR3aa: CASSLVSDTQYF

len: 15
v_gene: TRBV5-1
j_gene: TRBJ2-7
d_gene: TRBD2
abundance: NA
CDR3nt: TGCGCCAGCAGCTCAGCTCGGGGGGGCGGCTACGAGCAGTACTTC
CDR3aa: CASSSARGGGYEQYF

len: 11
v_gene: TRBV6-1
j_gene: TRBJ2-1
d_gene: NA
abundance: NA
CDR3nt: TGTGCCAGCAGCCCCTTATATGAGCAGTTCTTC
CDR3aa: CASSPLYEQFF

len: 19
v_gene: TRBV3-1/TRBV3-2
j_gene: TRBJ2-7
d_gene: TRBD1
abundance: NA
CDR3nt: TGTGCCAGCAGCTACACCCGCCTACAGGGGGCCCTCGAGGCCTACGAGCAGTACTTC
CDR3aa: CASSYTRLQGALEAYEQYF

len: 14
v_gene: TRBV6-5
j_gene: TRBJ2-7
d_gene: TRBD1
abundance: NA
CDR3nt: TGTGCCAGCAGTTACTCGACAGGGCCCTACGAGCAGTACTTC
CDR3aa: CASSYSTGPYEQYF

len: 15
v_gene: TRBV5-6
j_gene: TRBJ2-2
d_gene: TRBD2
abundance: few
CDR3nt: TGTGCCAGCAGCTGGGCGAGCGGGGGGACCGGGGAGCTGTTTTTT
CDR3aa: CASSWASGGTGELFF

len: 14
v_gene: TRBV6-4
j_gene: TRBJ1-5
d_gene: NA
abundance: NA
CDR3nt: TGTGCCAGCAGTCGACAGGCCGGCGATCAGCCCCAGCATTTT
CDR3aa: CASSRQAGDQPQHF

len: 17
v_gene: TRBV7-6
j_gene: TRBJ1-6
d_gene: TRBD1
abundance: NA
CDR3nt: TGTGCCAGCAGCTTAACACCCGACGGGACAGCTAATTCACCCCTCCACTTT
CDR3aa: CASSLTPDGTANSPLHF

len: 15
v_gene: TRBV7-2
j_gene: TRBJ1-1
d_gene: TRBD1
abundance: NA
CDR3nt: TGTGCCAGCAGCAGAAGGGGGACAGGGGCCACTGAAGCTTTCTTT
CDR3aa: CASSRRGTGATEAFF

len: 15
v_gene: TRBV5-4
j_gene: TRBJ1-2
d_gene: NA
abundance: NA
CDR3nt: TGTGCCAGCAGCTCCCTCCCGCCGGCTAACTATGGCTACACCTTC
CDR3aa: CASSSLPPANYGYTF

len: 18
v_gene: TRBV19
j_gene: TRBJ1-6
d_gene: TRBD1
abundance: NA
CDR3nt: TGTGCCAGTATCCCCGGGACAGGTGTCGCCGATGGACGGGGACCCCTCCACTTT
CDR3aa: CASIPGTGVADGRGPLHF

len: 14
v_gene: TRBV15
j_gene: TRBJ1-5
d_gene: NA
abundance: NA
CDR3nt: TGTGCCACCAGGGCAGATTTTAGCAATCAGCCCCAGCATTTT
CDR3aa: CATRADFSNQPQHF

len: 12
v_gene: TRBV6-2/TRBV6-3
j_gene: TRBJ1-1
d_gene: NA
abundance: NA
CDR3nt: TGTGCCAGCAGCTCACCGGGAGCTGAAGCTTTCTTT
CDR3aa: CASSSPGAEAFF

len: 14
v_gene: TRBV6-5
j_gene: TRBJ2-2
d_gene: TRBD2
abundance: NA
CDR3nt: TGTGCCAGTCTTAGCGGGGGGGCCGCCGGGGAGCTGTTTTTT
CDR3aa: CASLSGGAAGELFF

len: 14
v_gene: TRBV15
j_gene: TRBJ1-5
d_gene: NA
abundance: NA
CDR3nt: TGTGCCACCAGCAGAGAGACGGAGAATCAGCCCCAGCATTTT
CDR3aa: CATSRETENQPQHF

len: 15
v_gene: TRBV11-2
j_gene: TRBJ2-5
d_gene: TRBD2
abundance: NA
CDR3nt: TGTGCCAGCAGCTTGGGCGGGGGGGCTCGAGAGACCCAGTACTTC
CDR3aa: CASSLGGGARETQYF

len: 15
v_gene: TRBV10-3
j_gene: TRBJ1-1
d_gene: TRBD1
abundance: once
CDR3nt: TGTGCCACCGTCCAGCCGGGACAGGGAAAGGAAGAAGCTTTCTTT
CDR3aa: CATVQPGQGKEEAFF

len: 16
v_gene: TRBV5-1
j_gene: TRBJ2-5
d_gene: TRBD2
abundance: NA
CDR3nt: TGCGCCAGCAGCTTAAGACTAGCGGGGGGGCAGGAGACCCAGTACTTC
CDR3aa: CASSLRLAGGQETQYF

len: 14
v_gene: TRBV7-8
j_gene: TRBJ1-2
d_gene: TRBD1
abundance: NA
CDR3nt: TGTGCCAGCAGCTTAACAGGGGCTAACTATGGCTACACCTTC
CDR3aa: CASSLTGANYGYTF

len: 14
v_gene: TRBV7-9
j_gene: TRBJ1-4
d_gene: NA
abundance: NA
CDR3nt: TGTGCCAGCAGCCCGCGGCAATCTAATGAAAAACTGTTTTTT
CDR3aa: CASSPRQSNEKLFF

len: 12
v_gene: TRBV30
j_gene: TRBJ1-5
d_gene: TRBD1
abundance: NA
CDR3nt: TGTGCCTGTGGGACAGCCAATCAGCCCCAGCATTTT
CDR3aa: CACGTANQPQHF

len: 15
v_gene: TRBV27
j_gene: TRBJ2-2
d_gene: TRBD1
abundance: NA
CDR3nt: TGTGCCAGCAGTACGAGACAGGGGGACACCGGGGAGCTGTTTTTT
CDR3aa: CASSTRQGDTGELFF

len: 15
v_gene: TRBV27
j_gene: TRBJ1-5
d_gene: NA
abundance: few
CDR3nt: TGTGCCAGCAGTTTACTAGGGGGGGCGGATCAGCCCCAGCATTTT
CDR3aa: CASSLLGGADQPQHF

len: 15
v_gene: TRBV7-8
j_gene: TRBJ1-2
d_gene: TRBD1
abundance: NA
CDR3nt: TGTGCCAGCAGCCCTACAGGGGGAGCATACTATGGCTACACCTTC
CDR3aa: CASSPTGGAYYGYTF

len: 16
v_gene: TRBV7-8
j_gene: TRBJ2-1
d_gene: TRBD2
abundance: NA
CDR3nt: TGTGCCAGCAGCTTAGAACAGCGGGGGTTGGGCAATGAGCAGTTCTTC
CDR3aa: CASSLEQRGLGNEQFF

len: 20
v_gene: TRBV27
j_gene: TRBJ2-6
d_gene: NA
abundance: NA
CDR3nt: TGTGCCAGCAGTTTATTGATCGGACAGAGTGGGTTATCTGGGGCCAACGTCCTGACTTTC
CDR3aa: CASSLLIGQSGLSGANVLTF

len: 17
v_gene: TRBV5-1
j_gene: TRBJ2-2
d_gene: NA
abundance: NA
CDR3nt: TGCGCCAGCAGCTTGGGTGGGACTCCCCCGAACACCGGGGAGCTGTTTTTT
CDR3aa: CASSLGGTPPNTGELFF

len: 17
v_gene: TRBV18
j_gene: TRBJ1-5
d_gene: TRBD1
abundance: NA
CDR3nt: TGTGCCAGCTCACCACCCGGGACAGGGGGTAGCAATCAGCCCCAGCATTTT
CDR3aa: CASSPPGTGGSNQPQHF

len: 15
v_gene: TRBV5-5
j_gene: TRBJ1-6
d_gene: NA
abundance: NA
CDR3nt: TGTGCCAGCAGCTTTATCACCCGGGGTAATTCACCCCTCCACTTT
CDR3aa: CASSFITRGNSPLHF

len: 13
v_gene: TRBV3-1/TRBV3-2
j_gene: TRBJ1-1
d_gene: NA
abundance: NA
CDR3nt: TGTGCCAGCAGCCGAGGCCCGAACACTGAAGCTTTCTTT
CDR3aa: CASSRGPNTEAFF

len: 13
v_gene: TRBV7-9
j_gene: TRBJ2-4
d_gene: NA
abundance: NA
CDR3nt: TGTGCCGTCACCTACGTAGCCAAAAACATTCAGTACTTC
CDR3aa: CAVTYVAKNIQYF